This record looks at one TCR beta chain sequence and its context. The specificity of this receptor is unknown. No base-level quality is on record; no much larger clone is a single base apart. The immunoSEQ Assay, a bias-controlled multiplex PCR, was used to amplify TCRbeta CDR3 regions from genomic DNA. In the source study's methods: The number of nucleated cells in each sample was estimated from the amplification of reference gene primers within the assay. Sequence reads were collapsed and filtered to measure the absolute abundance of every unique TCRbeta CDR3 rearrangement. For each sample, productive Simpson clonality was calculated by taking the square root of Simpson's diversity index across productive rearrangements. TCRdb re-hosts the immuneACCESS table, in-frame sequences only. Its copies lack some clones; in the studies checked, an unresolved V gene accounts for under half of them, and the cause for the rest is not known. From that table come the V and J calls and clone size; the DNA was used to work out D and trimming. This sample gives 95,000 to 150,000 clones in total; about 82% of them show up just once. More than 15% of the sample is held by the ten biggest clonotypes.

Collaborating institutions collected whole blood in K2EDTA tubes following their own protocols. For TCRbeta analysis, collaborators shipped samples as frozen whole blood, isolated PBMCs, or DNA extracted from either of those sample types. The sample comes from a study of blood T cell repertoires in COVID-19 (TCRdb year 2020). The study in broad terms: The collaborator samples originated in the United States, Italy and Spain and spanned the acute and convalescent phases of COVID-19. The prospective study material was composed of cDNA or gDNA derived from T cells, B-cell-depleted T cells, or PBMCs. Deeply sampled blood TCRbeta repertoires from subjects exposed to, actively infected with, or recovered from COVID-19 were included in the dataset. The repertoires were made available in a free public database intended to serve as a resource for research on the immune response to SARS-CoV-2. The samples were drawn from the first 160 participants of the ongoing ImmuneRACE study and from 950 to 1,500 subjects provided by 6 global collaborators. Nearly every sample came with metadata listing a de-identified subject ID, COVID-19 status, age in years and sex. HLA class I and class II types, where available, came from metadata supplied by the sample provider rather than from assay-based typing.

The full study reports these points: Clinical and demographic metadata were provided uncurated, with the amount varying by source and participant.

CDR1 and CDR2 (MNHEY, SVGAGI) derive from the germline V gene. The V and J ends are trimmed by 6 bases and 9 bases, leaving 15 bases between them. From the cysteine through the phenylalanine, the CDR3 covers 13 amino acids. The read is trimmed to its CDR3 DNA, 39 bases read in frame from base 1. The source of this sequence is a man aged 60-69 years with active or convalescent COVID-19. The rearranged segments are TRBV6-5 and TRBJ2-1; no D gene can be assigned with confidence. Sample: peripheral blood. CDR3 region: CASRGFPIGEQFF. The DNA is TGTGCCAGCAGGGGCTTTCCAATCGGTGAGCAGTTCTTC.